The entry below describes one T cell receptor (beta chain). Its antigen is not known. TCRdb re-derived calls from the 5' RACE reads in MiXCR, one entry per CDR3 protein. This sample has hundreds of thousands of distinct CDR3 sequences, with more than 9% found just once. This sample is drawn from a study of T cells after yellow fever vaccination. Overall study: Preparing low-cell-number fractions relied on SMART-Seq v4 Ultra Low Input. Regarding the study as a whole: Some clonotypes were seen in both the CD4 and the CD8 compartments. These made up a small share and likely arose from convergent recombination.

The CDR3 covers 14 residues. Trimming removed 10 bases from V and 8 bases from J; junction bases left unmatched: 13. CDR1 and CDR2 from the germline V gene are MNHEY and SMNVEV (reference sequence). The sample here was PBMCs, taken on the day of the yellow fever booster vaccination. The J gene is TRBJ1-4, the V gene TRBV27; 7 nucleotides align to TRBD1. The sequence derives from a man aged 30 to 39 who received the YFV17D yellow fever vaccine. CDR3 in amino acids: CAIGRTGPLEKLFF. The CDR3 nucleotides read TGTGCCATCGGCCGGACAGGCCCATTAGAAAAACTGTTTTTT.